A single sample is the source of the 18 T cell receptor beta chains below, sequenced in a study of a mutant IDH1 vaccine in newly diagnosed glioma. Sequencing was performed with immunoSEQ multiplex PCR; in TCRdb, only in-frame clones are kept and a portion is missing. The table includes more than 25,000 clones, around 92% detected once. The time point was: week 5, during vaccination. Each vaccine dose was 300 ug of mutant IDH1 20-mer peptide, with topical imiquimod. Their antigens remain unidentified. Sequencing was performed on PBMCs, taken from a glioma patient whose treatment included an IDH1 peptide vaccine. The receptors shown here come from a man younger than 30 with glioma.

The V gene is TRBV30, the J gene TRBJ1-4; D is unclear. Germline CDR1 and CDR2: GTSNPN and SVGIG (reference sequence). V shed 3 bases and J shed 4 bases, with 9 bases lying between them. The CDR3 has 13 amino acids. CDR3: CAWREVINEKLFF. The CDR3 DNA reads TGTGCCTGGAGAGAGGTGATTAATGAAAAACTGTTTTTT.

J is TRBJ2-1 and V is TRBV2; 11 nucleotides agree with TRBD2. Per germline, CDR1 SNHLY and CDR2 FYNNEI. V shed 8 bases and J 15 bases; nucleotides not matched to a gene: 12. The CDR3 has 13 amino acids. For the CDR3, the DNA is TGTGCCAGCGGTCAAGGGTTAGCGGGAGGGTTGTTCTTC. Protein product: CASGQGLAGGLFF.

In its sample, this clone was seen once. The genes are TRBV2 and TRBJ2-3; no definite D call. V lost 10 bases and J lost 2, with 13 bases in between. This CDR3 contains 13 residues. Germline V gives CDR1 SNHLY, CDR2 FYNNEI. DNA of the CDR3: TGTGCCACCTCCGGAGAGAACACAGATACGCAGTATTTT. Its protein is CATSGENTDTQYF.

The chain uses TRBV7-6 and TRBJ2-7; the D gene is possibly TRBD1 (6 bases). There are 17 residues in the CDR3. Germline-derived CDR1 and CDR2 are SGHVS and FNYEAQ. Between the trimmed V and J ends, which lost 5 bases and 0 bases, there was a span of 20 bases. CDR3 bases: TGTGCCAGCAGCCCAGAGCCAGACAGGCCGAGCTCCTACGAGCAGTACTTC. This codes for CASSPEPDRPSSYEQYF.

The V call is TRBV7-9, the J call TRBJ1-1, with D maybe TRBD1 (5 bases). The CDR3 runs 16 residues. Trimming removed 5 bases at V and 7 bases at J, with 23 bases between. Germline CDR1 reads SEHNR; CDR2 reads FQNEAQ (reference sequence). DNA of the CDR3: TGTGCCAGCAGCGGGACGACGGGGCCCATCGGCGGTGAAGCTTTCTTT. Translated, it gives CASSGTTGPIGGEAFF.

The rearrangement links TRBV7-7 to TRBJ2-7; perhaps TRBD1 as D (6 bases). The V end was cut by 5 bases, the J end by 9 bases, with 17 bases between. Germline CDR1 SSHAT, CDR2 FNYEAQ (reference sequence). CDR3 size: 13 residues. In DNA form, the CDR3 reads TGTGCCAGCAGCCCGAGTCCAGGGGTCGGGCAGTACTTC. Residues: CASSPSPGVGQYF. The variable domain in full, with the rest retrieved from reference TRBV7-7 and TRBJ2-7, is GAGVSQSPRYKVTKRGQDVTLRCDPISSHATLYWYQQALGQGPEFLTYFNYEAQPDKSGLPSDRFSAERPEGSISTLTIQRTEQRDSAMYRCASSPSPGVGQYFGPGTRLTVT.

The chain uses TRBV18 and TRBJ1-1, with D possibly being TRBD1 (6 bases). V dropped 5 bases and J dropped 6 bases, with 10 bases sitting between them. The CDR3 runs 12 residues. Germline lookup yields CDR1 KGHSH and CDR2 LQKENI. The CDR3 region has the DNA TGTGCCAGCTCATCACAGGGTTCTGAAGCTTTCTTT. Its protein product is CASSSQGSEAFF.

This chain uses TRBV7-8 with TRBJ1-1; D is ambiguous. The V gene's germline CDR1 is SGHVS and CDR2 FQNEAQ. V was trimmed by 3 bases and J by 4 bases, leaving 15 bases between them. The CDR3 length is 15 residues. Here the CDR3 DNA reads TGTGCCAGCAGCTTTACGACAAGAACGGGCACTGAAGCTTTCTTT. Translating it yields CASSFTTRTGTEAFF.

CDR3 sequence: CASSEVTGGDTEAFF. CDR3 DNA: TGTGCCAGCAGTGAAGTTACAGGAGGGGACACTGAAGCTTTCTTT. The V gene is TRBV6-1, the J gene TRBJ1-1; D might be TRBD1 (5 bases). The V end lost 1 base, the J end lost 3 bases, and 12 bases lay between the germline ends. The CDR3 extends over 15 amino acids. The germline CDR1 and CDR2 sequences are MNHNS and SASEGT.

The V gene is TRBV27, the J gene TRBJ2-5, with 8 bases matching TRBD1. Germline CDR1 and CDR2: MNHEY and SMNVEV (reference sequence). The CDR3 runs to 14 residues. Germline trimming cut 6 bases from V and 5 bases from J; bases unmatched to any gene: 8. Here the CDR3 DNA reads TGTGCCAGCAGACTCCAGGGGGCGTTGGAGACCCAGTACTTC. Residues: CASRLQGALETQYF.

The chain couples TRBV5-6 to TRBJ1-5, with a tentative D call TRBD1 (5 bases). Germline V gene data show CDR1 as SGHDT and CDR2 as YYEEEE. V was trimmed by 0 bases and J by 6 bases, leaving 10 bases between them. This CDR3 has 14 amino acids. CDR3 region: CASSLGGYVQPQHF. The CDR3 region has the DNA TGTGCCAGCAGCTTGGGGGGGTACGTTCAGCCCCAGCATTTT.

This sequence joins TRBV4-2 and TRBJ2-7, with D possibly being TRBD2 (6 bases). Trimming took 0 bases from V and 1 from J, leaving 13 bases between them. CDR1 and CDR2 (germline): LGHNA, YNFKEQ. The CDR3 runs to 16 residues. CDR3 region: CASSQDRGTGSYEQYF. Here the CDR3 DNA reads TGTGCCAGCAGCCAAGATCGAGGGACTGGTTCCTACGAGCAGTACTTC.

A few counts support this clone. This chain links TRBV13 with TRBJ2-1, with 10 bases identical to TRBD2. CDR1 PRHDT and CDR2 FYEKMQ come from the germline V gene (reference sequence). V lost 5 bases and J lost 2; bases outside the gene matches: 12. This CDR3 spans 18 amino acids. For the CDR3, the DNA is TGTGCCAGCAGCCAAGGGGCTAGCGGGAGTTGGACCTACAATGAGCAGTTCTTC. Translating gives CASSQGASGSWTYNEQFF.

This chain uses TRBV13 with TRBJ1-1; 8 bases align to TRBD1. The V segment lost 2 bases and the J segment 0 bases; nucleotides outside the gene matches: 5. The CDR3 runs to 16 residues. CDR1 PRHDT and CDR2 FYEKMQ come from the germline V gene (reference sequence). Here the CDR3 reads CASSLLATGVNTEAFF. CDR3 nucleotides: TGTGCCAGCAGCTTATTGGCGACAGGGGTGAACACTGAAGCTTTCTTT.

The chain carries TRBV7-9 and TRBJ1-1; maybe TRBD1 (5 bases). V lost 5 bases and J 0 bases, leaving 10 bases between the germline ends. Germline-derived CDR1 and CDR2 are SEHNR and FQNEAQ (reference sequence). The CDR3 extends over 14 amino acids. The CDR3 DNA sequence: TGTGCCAGCAGCCCCAGGGCGATGAACACTGAAGCTTTCTTT. Amino acids: CASSPRAMNTEAFF.

The chain carries TRBV4-2 and TRBJ2-1; 7 bases align to TRBD2. This CDR3 spans 16 amino acids. Unmatched junction bases numbered 4, after V lost 0 bases and J lost 2 bases. Germline V gene lookup returns CDR1 LGHNA and CDR2 YNFKEQ. DNA for the CDR3: TGTGCCAGCAGCCAAGATGGGGCGGGAGCCTACAATGAGCAGTTCTTC. Amino acid sequence: CASSQDGAGAYNEQFF.

The chain combines TRBV28 with TRBJ1-3; the D is unclear. The germline V gene has CDR1 MDHEN and CDR2 SYDVKM. The CDR3 is 12 amino acids. The germline V and J ends were trimmed by 7 bases and 0 bases, with 4 bases remaining between them. The CDR3 loop is CASTSSGNTIYF. CDR3 nucleotides: TGTGCCAGCACTAGCTCTGGAAACACCATATATTTT.

The chain combines TRBV30 with TRBJ1-2, with a possible D match to TRBD1 (5 bases). The length of the CDR3 is 14 residues. V was clipped by 1 base and J by 4 bases, with 13 bases between them. Germline V gene lookup returns CDR1 GTSNPN and CDR2 SVGIG (reference sequence). CDR3 in amino acids: CAWSDYVDIYGYTF. The CDR3 DNA is TGTGCCTGGAGTGACTACGTGGACATCTATGGCTACACCTTC.